This is a list of T cell receptor beta chains from one sample in a study of blood T cell repertoires in COVID-19. Profiled with immunoSEQ multiplex PCR; TCRdb holds only in-frame clones, not every one. Of about 300,000 clones listed, just over 90% are singletons. The sample taken for sequencing was peripheral blood. Receptors originate from a woman in her thirties with COVID-19, enrolled during active disease. The CDR3 runs from the conserved cysteine through the conserved F or W. D genes are given only for firm matches. Clone size is given for some rows only: seen once, a few or many times, or a class if the clone is expanded.

CASSPEGQGSKTQYF,TGCGCCAGCAGCCCGGAGGGACAGGGGTCAAAAACGCAGTATTTT,TRBJ2-3,NA,15,TRBD1,TRBV5-1
CASSLEFSGNTIYF,TGTGCCAGCAGCTTAGAATTCAGTGGAAACACCATATATTTT,TRBJ1-3,once,14,NA,TRBV11-2
CASSAVRGPETQYF,TGTGCCAGCAGTGCGGTCAGGGGGCCGGAGACCCAGTACTTC,TRBJ2-5,NA,14,TRBD1,TRBV2
CASSLAGTANSPLHF,TGCGCCAGCAGCCTTGCCGGGACAGCTAATTCACCCCTCCACTTT,TRBJ1-6,NA,15,TRBD1,TRBV4-1
CASSLDSYNTEAFF,TGTGCCAGCAGCTTAGACAGCTACAACACTGAAGCTTTCTTT,TRBJ1-1,NA,14,NA,TRBV7-9
CASSFAGSNQPQHF,TGTGCCAGCAGCTTCGCAGGGAGCAATCAGCCCCAGCATTTT,TRBJ1-5,NA,14,NA,TRBV11-2
CASSSRGAIEKLFF,TGTGCCAGCAGCTCCCGAGGAGCAATTGAAAAACTGTTTTTT,TRBJ1-4,NA,14,NA,TRBV7-9
CASSSQELAGGPGLYNEQFF,TGTGCCAGTAGTAGCCAGGAACTAGCGGGAGGGCCGGGACTCTACAATGAGCAGTTCTTC,TRBJ2-1,NA,20,TRBD2,TRBV19
CASSGQIMNTEAFF,TGTGCCAGCAGTGGACAGATCATGAACACTGAAGCTTTCTTT,TRBJ1-1,NA,14,NA,TRBV7-9
CSVEDRNRWGGYTF,TGCAGCGTTGAAGATCGGAACAGGTGGGGTGGCTACACCTTC,TRBJ1-2,once,14,NA,TRBV29-1
CASSPGTGGNTIYF,TGTGCCAGCAGCCCCGGGACAGGGGGGAACACCATATATTTT,TRBJ1-3,NA,14,TRBD1,TRBV7-8
CASSFGGEETQYF,TGTGCCAGCAGCTTCGGCGGGGAGGAGACCCAGTACTTC,TRBJ2-5,NA,13,NA,TRBV7-8
CASSAQGSGNQPQHF,TGTGCCAGCAGTGCACAGGGGTCCGGCAATCAGCCCCAGCATTTT,TRBJ1-5,NA,15,TRBD1,TRBV27
CASRFGTSGTGELFF,TGCGCCAGCAGATTCGGGACTAGCGGCACCGGGGAGCTGTTTTTT,TRBJ2-2,NA,15,TRBD2,TRBV5-1
CASSWTAPFQETQYF,TGCGCCAGCAGCTGGACAGCTCCCTTTCAAGAGACCCAGTACTTC,TRBJ2-5,NA,15,NA,TRBV5-1
CASSQDPSGRDGELFF,TGTGCCAGCAGCCAAGATCCTAGCGGGAGGGATGGGGAGCTGTTTTTT,TRBJ2-2,NA,16,TRBD2,TRBV4-2
CASSLFAGEGEKLFF,TGTGCCAGCAGCCTATTCGCAGGGGAGGGCGAAAAACTGTTTTTT,TRBJ1-4,NA,15,NA,TRBV3-1/TRBV3-2
CASSLTGESYEQYF,TGTGCCAGCAGCTTAACTGGTGAGAGCTACGAGCAGTACTTC,TRBJ2-7,once,14,NA,TRBV7-8
CASSWIRMESYTF,TGCGCCAGCAGCTGGATCCGGATGGAGAGCTACACCTTC,TRBJ1-2,NA,13,NA,TRBV4-1
CASSPTGGYNQPQHF,TGTGCCAGCAGTCCCACAGGGGGCTACAATCAGCCCCAGCATTTT,TRBJ1-5,NA,15,TRBD1,TRBV27
CASSIWDRASQPQHF,TGTGCCAGCAGCATTTGGGACAGGGCAAGCCAGCCCCAGCATTTT,TRBJ1-5,NA,15,NA,TRBV21-1
CSVGGGVLYGYTF,TGCAGCGTCGGCGGCGGGGTGCTCTATGGCTACACCTTC,TRBJ1-2,NA,13,NA,TRBV29-1
CASSYPGGTQPQHF,TGTGCCAGCAGTTACCCAGGGGGCACCCAGCCCCAGCATTTT,TRBJ1-5,NA,14,TRBD1,TRBV6-6
CASSSRSEQYF,TGTGCCAGCAGCTCAAGGAGCGAGCAGTACTTC,TRBJ2-7,NA,11,NA,TRBV5-4
CASSPAAPNEQFF,TGTGCCAGCAGCCCCGCGGCCCCAAATGAGCAGTTCTTC,TRBJ2-1,once,13,NA,TRBV28
CASSPLDRRNTEAFF,TGTGCCAGCAGTCCGCTAGACAGGCGGAACACTGAAGCTTTCTTT,TRBJ1-1,NA,15,NA,TRBV14
CSVSGTSAYEQYF,TGCAGCGTTTCCGGGACTTCTGCCTACGAGCAGTACTTC,TRBJ2-7,NA,13,NA,TRBV29-1
CASSEVLGGEKLFF,TGTGCCAGCAGTGAGGTCCTAGGTGGGGAAAAACTGTTTTTT,TRBJ1-4,NA,14,NA,TRBV2
CASSQDTAGQPQHF,TGTGCCAGCAGCCAAGATACCGCGGGGCAGCCCCAGCATTTT,TRBJ1-5,NA,14,NA,TRBV3-1/TRBV3-2
CASSLQETQYF,TGTGCCAGCAGCCTCCAAGAGACCCAGTACTTC,TRBJ2-5,NA,11,NA,TRBV7-9
CAYNKGASNQPQHF,TGTGCCTACAACAAGGGGGCTAGCAATCAGCCCCAGCATTTT,TRBJ1-5,once,14,TRBD1,TRBV30
CAWVARGQGVYGYTF,TGTGCCTGGGTGGCAAGGGGGCAGGGGGTCTATGGCTACACCTTC,TRBJ1-2,once,15,TRBD1,TRBV30
CASSEGFSGTSVGGSQETQYF,TGCGCCAGCAGTGAGGGTTTCTCGGGGACTAGTGTTGGAGGTAGCCAAGAGACCCAGTACTTC,TRBJ2-5,once,21,TRBD2,TRBV10-2
CASSEARGNSNQPQHF,TGTGCCAGCAGTGAAGCGCGGGGGAATAGCAATCAGCCCCAGCATTTT,TRBJ1-5,NA,16,NA,TRBV6-1
CASSVVPGSSYEQYF,TGTGCCAGCAGCGTAGTCCCGGGGAGCTCCTACGAGCAGTACTTC,TRBJ2-7,NA,15,NA,TRBV9
CASSRVSGTGGHGYTF,TGTGCCAGCAGTCGCGTATCCGGGACAGGGGGTCATGGCTACACCTTC,TRBJ1-2,NA,16,TRBD1,TRBV5-6
CASSHRQGNQPQHF,TGCGCCAGCAGCCATAGACAGGGGAATCAGCCCCAGCATTTT,TRBJ1-5,NA,14,TRBD1,TRBV4-1
CASSRPGGRDVEQYF,TGTGCCAGCAGCCGCCCGGGGGGGCGGGATGTCGAGCAGTACTTC,TRBJ2-7,NA,15,TRBD2,TRBV6-6
CASSLKTGVGEAFF,TGTGCCAGCAGCTTGAAGACAGGGGTGGGTGAAGCTTTCTTT,TRBJ1-1,NA,14,TRBD1,TRBV5-4
CASSPRTAPRAEAFF,TGTGCCAGCAGCCCCCGGACAGCACCGAGGGCTGAAGCTTTCTTT,TRBJ1-1,NA,15,NA,TRBV7-9
CASLAGGSSYNEQFF,TGTGCCAGCTTGGCGGGAGGGAGCTCCTACAATGAGCAGTTCTTC,TRBJ2-1,NA,15,TRBD2,TRBV28
CASSLPASGNEQFF,TGTGCCAGCAGCCTTCCAGCTAGCGGCAATGAGCAGTTCTTC,TRBJ2-1,NA,14,TRBD2,TRBV6-1
CASSFRDRGEKLFF,TGTGCCAGCAGTTTCCGGGACAGGGGTGAAAAACTGTTTTTT,TRBJ1-4,NA,14,TRBD1,TRBV6-5
CASSITASNEKLFF,TGTGCCAGTAGTATAACCGCCAGTAATGAAAAACTGTTTTTT,TRBJ1-4,NA,14,NA,TRBV19
CASSPGTEMNTEAFF,TGCGCCAGCAGCCCCGGGACAGAGATGAACACTGAAGCTTTCTTT,TRBJ1-1,NA,15,TRBD1,TRBV5-1
CASSLSTDTVHEQFF,TGTGCCAGCAGCTTATCCACAGACACGGTTCATGAGCAGTTCTTC,TRBJ2-1,NA,15,NA,TRBV7-2
CASSLSGYSTEAFF,TGCGCCAGCAGCTTGTCAGGGTATAGCACTGAAGCTTTCTTT,TRBJ1-1,NA,14,NA,TRBV5-1
CASSLATGGPYGYTF,TGTGCCAGCAGCTTAGCGACAGGGGGGCCTTATGGCTACACCTTC,TRBJ1-2,NA,15,TRBD1,TRBV7-9
CASSVLQREAKRGADTQYF,TGTGCCAGTAGCGTCCTACAGCGGGAGGCCAAACGGGGCGCAGATACGCAGTATTTT,TRBJ2-3,few,19,TRBD2,TRBV19
CASNTGQMSSYEQYF,TGTGCCAGCAATACGGGACAGATGAGCTCCTACGAGCAGTACTTC,TRBJ2-7,few,15,TRBD1,TRBV6-4